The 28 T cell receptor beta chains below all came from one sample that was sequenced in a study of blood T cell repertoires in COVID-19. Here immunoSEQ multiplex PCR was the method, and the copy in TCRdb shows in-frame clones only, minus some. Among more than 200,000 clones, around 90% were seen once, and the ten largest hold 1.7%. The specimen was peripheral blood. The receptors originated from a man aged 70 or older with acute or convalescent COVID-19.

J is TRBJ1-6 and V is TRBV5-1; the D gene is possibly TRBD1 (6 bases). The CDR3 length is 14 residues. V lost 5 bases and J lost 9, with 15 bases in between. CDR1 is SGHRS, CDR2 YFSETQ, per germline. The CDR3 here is CASSPREGGSPLHF. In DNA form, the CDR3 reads TGCGCCAGCAGTCCCCGGGAGGGGGGTTCACCCCTCCACTTT. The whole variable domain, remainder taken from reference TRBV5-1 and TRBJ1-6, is KAGVTQTPRYLIKTRGQQVTLSCSPISGHRSVSWYQQTPGQGLQFLFEYFSETQRNKGNFPGRFSGRQFSNSRSEMNVSTLELGDSALYLCASSPREGGSPLHFGNGTRLTVT.

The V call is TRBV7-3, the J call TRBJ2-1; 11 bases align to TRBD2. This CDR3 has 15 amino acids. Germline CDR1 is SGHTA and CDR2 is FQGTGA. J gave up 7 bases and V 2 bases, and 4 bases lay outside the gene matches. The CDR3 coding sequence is TGTGCCAGCAGCTTAGGGACTAGCGGACCAAATGAGCAGTTCTTC. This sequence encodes CASSLGTSGPNEQFF.

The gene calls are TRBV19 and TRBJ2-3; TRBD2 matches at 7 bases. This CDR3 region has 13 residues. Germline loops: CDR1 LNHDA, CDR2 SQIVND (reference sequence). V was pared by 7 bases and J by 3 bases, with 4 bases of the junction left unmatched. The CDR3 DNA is TGTGCCAGTAACGGCGGGAGAACAGATACGCAGTATTTT. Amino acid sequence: CASNGGRTDTQYF.

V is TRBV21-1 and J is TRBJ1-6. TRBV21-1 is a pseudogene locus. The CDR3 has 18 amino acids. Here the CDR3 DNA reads TGTGCCAGCAGCAAAGAATTCGACTCGAGCTCCTATAATTCACCCCTCCACTTT. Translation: CASSKEFDSSSYNSPLHF.

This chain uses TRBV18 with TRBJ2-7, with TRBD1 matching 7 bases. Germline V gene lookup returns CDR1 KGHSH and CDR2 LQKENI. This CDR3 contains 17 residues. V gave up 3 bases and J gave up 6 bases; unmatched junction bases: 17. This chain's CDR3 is CASSPNRGQMSYSEQYF. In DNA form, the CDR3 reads TGTGCCAGCTCACCGAACCGGGGACAGATGTCATATTCCGAGCAGTACTTC.

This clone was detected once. CDR3 loop: CASSPQEVQPQHF. CDR3 DNA: TGTGCCAGCTCACCGCAGGAAGTTCAGCCCCAGCATTTT. V is TRBV18 and J is TRBJ1-5; no reliable D call. The germline V gene has CDR1 KGHSH and CDR2 LQKENI. The CDR3 spans 13 residues. V gave up 3 bases and J gave up 6 bases, with 9 bases separating them.

The CDR3 protein is CASSETAYMPGEQPQHF. The CDR3 DNA sequence: TGTGCCAGCAGTGAAACCGCCTATATGCCAGGGGAACAGCCCCAGCATTTT. V usage is TRBV6-1 and J usage is TRBJ1-5; D possibly corresponds to TRBD1 (6 bases). V was clipped by 2 bases and J by 7 bases, with 21 bases between them. Germline CDR1 MNHNS, CDR2 SASEGT. This CDR3 region has 17 residues.

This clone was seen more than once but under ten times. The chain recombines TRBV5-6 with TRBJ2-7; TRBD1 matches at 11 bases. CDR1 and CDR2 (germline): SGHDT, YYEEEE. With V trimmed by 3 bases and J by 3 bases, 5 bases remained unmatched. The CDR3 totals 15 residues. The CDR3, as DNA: TGTGCCAGCAGCTCATGGACAGGGGGCCACTACGAGCAGTACTTC. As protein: CASSSWTGGHYEQYF.

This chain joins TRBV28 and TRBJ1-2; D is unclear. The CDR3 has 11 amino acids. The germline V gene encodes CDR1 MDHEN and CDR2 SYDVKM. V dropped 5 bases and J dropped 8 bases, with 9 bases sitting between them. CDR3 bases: TGTGCCAGCAGTACGCTCCAGGGCTACACCTTC. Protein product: CASSTLQGYTF.

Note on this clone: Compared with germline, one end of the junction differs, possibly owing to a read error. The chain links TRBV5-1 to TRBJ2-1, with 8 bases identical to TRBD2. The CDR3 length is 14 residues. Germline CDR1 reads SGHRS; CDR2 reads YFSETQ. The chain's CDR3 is CASGLAGSNNEQFF. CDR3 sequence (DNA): TGCGCCAGCGGCTTAGCGGGATCCAACAATGAGCAGTTCTTC.

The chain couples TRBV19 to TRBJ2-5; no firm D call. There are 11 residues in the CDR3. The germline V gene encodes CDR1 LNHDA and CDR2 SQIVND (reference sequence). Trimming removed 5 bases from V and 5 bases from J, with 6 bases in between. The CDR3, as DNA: TGTGCCAGTAGTTCCGGGGAGACCCAGTACTTC. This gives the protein CASSSGETQYF.

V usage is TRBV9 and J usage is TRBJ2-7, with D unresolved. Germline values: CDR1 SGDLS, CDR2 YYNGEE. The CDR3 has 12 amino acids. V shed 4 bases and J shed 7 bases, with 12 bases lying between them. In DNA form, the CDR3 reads TGTGCCAGCAGCCCTCTAGATGGGGAGCAGTACTTC. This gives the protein CASSPLDGEQYF.

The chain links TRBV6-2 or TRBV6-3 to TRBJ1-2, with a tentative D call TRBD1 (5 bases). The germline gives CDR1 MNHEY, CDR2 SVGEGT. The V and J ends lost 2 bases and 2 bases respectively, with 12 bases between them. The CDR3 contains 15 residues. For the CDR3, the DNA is TGTGCCAGCAGTTACCCTACAGGATCAAACTATGGCTACACCTTC. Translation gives CASSYPTGSNYGYTF.

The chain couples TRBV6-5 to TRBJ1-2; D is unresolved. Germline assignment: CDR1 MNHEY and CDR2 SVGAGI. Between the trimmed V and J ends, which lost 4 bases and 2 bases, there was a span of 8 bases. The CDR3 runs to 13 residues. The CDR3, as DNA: TGTGCCAGCAGTTCCAGTCGCAACTATGGCTACACCTTC. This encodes CASSSSRNYGYTF.

For the CDR3, the DNA is TGTGCCAGCAGCTCTGGACAGGGACTTGAAGCTTTCTTT. Translated, it gives CASSSGQGLEAFF. The chain combines TRBV7-2 with TRBJ1-1; 8 bases are a match to TRBD1. The CDR3 covers 13 residues. Trimming took 4 bases from V and 7 from J; bases not matched to a gene: 5. Germline lookup yields CDR1 SGHTA and CDR2 FQGNSA. The complete variable domain, with remaining parts taken from reference TRBV7-2 and TRBJ1-1, reads GAGVSQSPSNKVTEKGKDVELRCDPISGHTALYWYRQSLGQGLEFLIYFQGNSAPDKSGLPSDRFSAERTGGSVSTLTIQRTQQEDSAVYLCASSSGQGLEAFFGQGTRLTVV.

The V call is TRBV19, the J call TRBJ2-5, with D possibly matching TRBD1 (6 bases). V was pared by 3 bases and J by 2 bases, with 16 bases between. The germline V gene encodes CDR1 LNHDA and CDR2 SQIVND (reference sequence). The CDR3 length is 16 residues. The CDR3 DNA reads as TGTGCCAGTAGTATCGGGGTGGGGGCACTACAAGAGACCCAGTACTTC. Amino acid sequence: CASSIGVGALQETQYF. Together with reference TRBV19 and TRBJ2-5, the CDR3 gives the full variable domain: DGGITQSPKYLFRKEGQNVTLSCEQNLNHDAMYWYRQDPGQGLRLIYYSQIVNDFQKGDIAEGYSVSREKKESFPLTVTSAQKNPTAFYLCASSIGVGALQETQYFGPGTRLLVL.

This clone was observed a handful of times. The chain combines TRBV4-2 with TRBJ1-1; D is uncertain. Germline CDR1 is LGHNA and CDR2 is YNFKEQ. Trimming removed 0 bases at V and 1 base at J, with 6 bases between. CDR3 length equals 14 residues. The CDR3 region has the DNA TGTGCCAGCAGCCAAGAAGGGAGGAACACTGAAGCTTTCTTT. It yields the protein CASSQEGRNTEAFF.

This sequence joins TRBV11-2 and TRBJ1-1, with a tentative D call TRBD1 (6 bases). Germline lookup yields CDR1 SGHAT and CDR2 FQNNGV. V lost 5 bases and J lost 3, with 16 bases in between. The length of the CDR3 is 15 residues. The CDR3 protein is CASSPPLQGYTEAFF. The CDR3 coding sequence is TGTGCCAGCAGCCCCCCTCTACAGGGATACACTGAAGCTTTCTTT.

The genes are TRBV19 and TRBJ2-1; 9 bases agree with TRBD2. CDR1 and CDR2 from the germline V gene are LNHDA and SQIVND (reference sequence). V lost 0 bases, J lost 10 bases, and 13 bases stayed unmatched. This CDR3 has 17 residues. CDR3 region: CASSIDGRGRVFLEQFF. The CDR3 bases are TGTGCCAGTAGTATAGATGGGCGCGGGAGGGTATTTCTAGAGCAGTTCTTC. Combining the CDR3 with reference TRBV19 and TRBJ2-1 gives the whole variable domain DGGITQSPKYLFRKEGQNVTLSCEQNLNHDAMYWYRQDPGQGLRLIYYSQIVNDFQKGDIAEGYSVSREKKESFPLTVTSAQKNPTAFYLCASSIDGRGRVFLEQFFGPGTRLTVL.

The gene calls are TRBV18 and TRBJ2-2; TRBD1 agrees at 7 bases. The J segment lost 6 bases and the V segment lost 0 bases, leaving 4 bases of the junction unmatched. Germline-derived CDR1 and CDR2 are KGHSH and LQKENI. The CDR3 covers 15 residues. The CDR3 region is CASSPPSRGSGELFF. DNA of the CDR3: TGTGCCAGCTCACCACCGTCCAGGGGGTCCGGGGAGCTGTTTTTT.

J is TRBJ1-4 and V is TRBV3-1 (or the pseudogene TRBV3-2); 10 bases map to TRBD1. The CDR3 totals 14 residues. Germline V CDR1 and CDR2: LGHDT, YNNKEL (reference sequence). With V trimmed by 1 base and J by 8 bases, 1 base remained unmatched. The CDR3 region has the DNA TGTGCCAGCAGCCAAGGGACAGGGGGAGAAAAACTGTTTTTT. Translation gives CASSQGTGGEKLFF.

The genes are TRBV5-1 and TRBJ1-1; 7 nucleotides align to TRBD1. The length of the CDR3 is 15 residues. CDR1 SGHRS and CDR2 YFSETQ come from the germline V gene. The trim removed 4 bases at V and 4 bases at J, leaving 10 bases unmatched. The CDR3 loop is CASSPLQGRATEAFF. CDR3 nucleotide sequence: TGCGCCAGCAGCCCGCTACAGGGGCGCGCCACTGAAGCTTTCTTT. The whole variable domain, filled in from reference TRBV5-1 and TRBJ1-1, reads KAGVTQTPRYLIKTRGQQVTLSCSPISGHRSVSWYQQTPGQGLQFLFEYFSETQRNKGNFPGRFSGRQFSNSRSEMNVSTLELGDSALYLCASSPLQGRATEAFFGQGTRLTVV.

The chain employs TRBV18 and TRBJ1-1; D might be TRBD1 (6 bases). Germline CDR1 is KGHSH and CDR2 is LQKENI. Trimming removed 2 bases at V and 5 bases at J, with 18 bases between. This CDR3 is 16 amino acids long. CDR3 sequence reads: CASSPSEQGIGTEAFF. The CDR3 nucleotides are TGTGCCAGCTCACCAAGCGAACAGGGTATAGGGACTGAAGCTTTCTTT.

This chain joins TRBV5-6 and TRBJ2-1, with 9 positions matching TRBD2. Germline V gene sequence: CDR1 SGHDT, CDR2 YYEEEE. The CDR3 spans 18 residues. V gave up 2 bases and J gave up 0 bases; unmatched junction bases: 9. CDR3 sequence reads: CASSLTLLAGSSYNEQFF. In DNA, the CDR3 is TGTGCCAGCAGCTTAACTCTGCTAGCGGGGAGCTCCTACAATGAGCAGTTCTTC.

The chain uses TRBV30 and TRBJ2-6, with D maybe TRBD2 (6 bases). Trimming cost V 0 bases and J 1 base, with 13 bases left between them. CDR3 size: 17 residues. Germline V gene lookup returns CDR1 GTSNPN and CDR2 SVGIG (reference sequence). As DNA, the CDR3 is TGTGCCTGGAGTGTACTTCTTGGAGGGTCTGGGGCCAACGTCCTGACTTTC. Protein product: CAWSVLLGGSGANVLTF. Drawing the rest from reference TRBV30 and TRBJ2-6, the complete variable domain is SQTIHQWPATLVQPVGSPLSLECTVEGTSNPNLYWYRQAAGRGLQLLFYSVGIGQISSEVPQNLSASRPQDRQFILSSKKLLLSDSGFYLCAWSVLLGGSGANVLTFGAGSRLTVL.

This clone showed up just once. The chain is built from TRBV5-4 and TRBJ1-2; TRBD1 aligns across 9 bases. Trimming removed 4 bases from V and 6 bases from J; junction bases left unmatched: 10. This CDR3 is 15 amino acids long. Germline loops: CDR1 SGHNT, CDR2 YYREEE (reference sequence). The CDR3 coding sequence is TGTGCCAGCAGCCCTGGACAGGGGAGTGGTAATGGCTACACCTTC. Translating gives CASSPGQGSGNGYTF.

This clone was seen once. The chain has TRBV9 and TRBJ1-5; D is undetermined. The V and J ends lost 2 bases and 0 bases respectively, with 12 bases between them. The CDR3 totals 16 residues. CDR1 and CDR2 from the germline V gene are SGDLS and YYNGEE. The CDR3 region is CASSVTLGVSNQPQHF. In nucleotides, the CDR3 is TGTGCCAGCAGCGTCACCCTGGGCGTTAGCAATCAGCCCCAGCATTTT.

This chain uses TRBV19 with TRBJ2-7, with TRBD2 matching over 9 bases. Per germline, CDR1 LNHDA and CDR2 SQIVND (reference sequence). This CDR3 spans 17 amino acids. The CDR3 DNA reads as TGTGTGACAATTCCGAGGACTAGCGTTATTCCTTCCTACGAGCAGTACTTC. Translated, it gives CVTIPRTSVIPSYEQYF. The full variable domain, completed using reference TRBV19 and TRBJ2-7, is DGGITQSPKYLFRKEGQNVTLSCEQNLNHDAMYWYRQDPGQGLRLIYYSQIVNDFQKGDIAEGYSVSREKKESFPLTVTSAQKNPTAFYLCVTIPRTSVIPSYEQYFGPGTRLTVT.